Here is one T cell receptor (beta chain) with its context. The CDR3 covers 12 residues. The germline gives CDR1 MDHEN, CDR2 SYDVKM. V shed 8 bases and J shed 6 bases, with 13 bases lying between them. These data come from a study of cytomegalovirus exposure and HLA in healthy donors. Both 60 Vbeta primers and 13 Jbeta primers went into the PCR. Libraries were prepared by immunoSEQ multiplex PCR; TCRdb keeps only in-frame clonotypes and omits some of them. The repertoire holds approximately 110,000 clones, with about two thirds as singletons. The source is a woman between 40 and 50 years old in good health and CMV-seropositive. Sequencing used PBMCs. The V call is TRBV28, the J call TRBJ1-2; no firm D call. CDR3 bases: TGTGCCAGCTCCCTGGTGAGAAATGGCTACACCTTC. It translates to CASSLVRNGYTF.